Here is one T cell receptor beta chain with its context. The antigen it binds to is not known. Base qualities were left out, and no much larger clone turns up one base away. The data stem from a study of blood T cell repertoires in COVID-19 (dated by TCRdb to about 2020). Study-level background: Samples covering the acute and convalescent phases of COVID-19 were provided by collaborators in the United States, Italy and Spain. Samples came from the ongoing ImmuneRACE study (first 160 participants) plus 1,254 subjects from 6 global collaborators. The material from the prospective study consisted of cDNA or gDNA derived from T cells, B-cell-depleted T cells, or PBMCs. HLA class I and class II types, where available, came from metadata supplied by the sample provider rather than from assay-based typing. Sample metadata almost always included a de-identified subject ID, COVID-19 status, age in years and sex. The repertoires were released in a freely available public database intended as a resource for research on the immune response to SARS-CoV-2. Deeply sampled blood TCRbeta repertoires from subjects exposed to, actively infected with, or recovered from COVID-19 were included in the dataset.

CDR1 and CDR2 were assigned from the germline V gene as SGDLS and YYNGEE. V ends up 0 bases short and J 9 bases short, with an unmatched junction base count of 9. Inclusive of the bounding cysteine and phenylalanine, the CDR3 is 15 residues long. Of all the DNA, just the CDR3 is kept, 45 bases in frame from base 1. TCRbeta CDR3 regions were amplified from genomic DNA by means of the immunoSEQ Assay, a bias-controlled multiplex PCR. In the original analysis: Nucleated cell counts per sample were estimated from amplification of reference gene primers within the assay. Sequence reads were collapsed and filtered to measure the absolute abundance of every unique TCRbeta CDR3 rearrangement. For each sample, productive Simpson clonality was calculated as the square root of Simpson's diversity index across productive rearrangements. Sourced from immuneACCESS, this table was stored by TCRdb with only in-frame sequences that have V and J called. A share of the clones is absent; for the studies checked, an unresolved V gene accounts for under half, and the remainder has no known explanation. Clone size and the V and J calls come from that table; the DNA yielded D and trimming. The table for this sample lists about 280,000 clones; approximately 84% of them were counted only once. In total, the top ten clones hold roughly 2.1% of the sample.

Findings and caveats that apply to the study as a whole: Clinical and demographic metadata were provided uncurated, with the amount varying by source and participant.

Another Seattle source contributed samples from volunteer blood donors who had recovered from COVID-19. Whole blood was collected in K2EDTA tubes by collaborating institutions according to the institutions' own protocols. For TCRbeta analysis, collaborator samples were shipped as frozen whole blood, as isolated PBMCs, or as DNA extracted from either sample type. The chain employs TRBV9 and TRBJ2-1, and TRBD2 matches 7 of the central bases. Sequences were obtained from peripheral blood. This receptor was identified in a woman under 40 who had recovered from COVID-19. The DNA is as follows: TGTGCCAGCAGCGTAGATGAGCGGGAATGGAGTGAGCAGTTCTTC. Its product reads: CASSVDEREWSEQFF.